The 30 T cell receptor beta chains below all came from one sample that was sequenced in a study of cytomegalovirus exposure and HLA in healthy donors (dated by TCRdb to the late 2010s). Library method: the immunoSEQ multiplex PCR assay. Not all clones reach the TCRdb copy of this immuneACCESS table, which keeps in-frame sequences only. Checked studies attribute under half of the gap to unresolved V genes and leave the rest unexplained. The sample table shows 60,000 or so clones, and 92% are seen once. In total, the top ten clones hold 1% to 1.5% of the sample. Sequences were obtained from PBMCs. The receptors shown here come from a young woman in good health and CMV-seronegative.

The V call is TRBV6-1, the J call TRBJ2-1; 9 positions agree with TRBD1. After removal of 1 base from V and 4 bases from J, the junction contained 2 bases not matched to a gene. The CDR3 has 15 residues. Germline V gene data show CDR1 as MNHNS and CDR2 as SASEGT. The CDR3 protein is CASSEGQGGYNEQFF. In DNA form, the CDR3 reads TGTGCCAGCAGTGAAGGACAGGGGGGATACAATGAGCAGTTCTTC.

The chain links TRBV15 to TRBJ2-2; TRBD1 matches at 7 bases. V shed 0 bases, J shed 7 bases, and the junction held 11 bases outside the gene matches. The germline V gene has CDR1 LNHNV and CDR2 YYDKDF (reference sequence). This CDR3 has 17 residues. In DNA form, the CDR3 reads TGTGCCACCAGCAGAGATGGGGGACAGCGACAAAACGGGGAGCTGTTTTTT. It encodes CATSRDGGQRQNGELFF.

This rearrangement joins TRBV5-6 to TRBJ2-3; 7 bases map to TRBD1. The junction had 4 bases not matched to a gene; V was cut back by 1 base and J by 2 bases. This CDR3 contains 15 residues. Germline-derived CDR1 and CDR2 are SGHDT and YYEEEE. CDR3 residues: CASSLWQGVTDTQYF. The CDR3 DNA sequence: TGTGCCAGCAGCTTGTGGCAGGGGGTCACAGATACGCAGTATTTT.

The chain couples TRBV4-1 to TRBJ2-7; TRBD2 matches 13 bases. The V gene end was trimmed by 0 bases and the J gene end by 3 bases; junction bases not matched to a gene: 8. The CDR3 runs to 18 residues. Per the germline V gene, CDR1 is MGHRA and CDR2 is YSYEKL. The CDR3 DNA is TGCGCCAGCAGCCAAGAAGGACTAGCGGGAGCTCGATACTACGAGCAGTACTTC. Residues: CASSQEGLAGARYYEQYF.

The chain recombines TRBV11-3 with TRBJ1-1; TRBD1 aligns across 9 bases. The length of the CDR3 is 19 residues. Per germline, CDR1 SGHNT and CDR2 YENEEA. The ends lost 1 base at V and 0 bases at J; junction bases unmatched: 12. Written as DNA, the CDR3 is TGTGCCAGCAGCTTAGGATGGCTCAAGACAGGGGGGATGAACACTGAAGCTTTCTTT. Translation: CASSLGWLKTGGMNTEAFF.

For the CDR3, the DNA is TGTGCCAGCAGCCCTCGGGACTCCCGAGGGGATACGCAGTATTTT. It translates to CASSPRDSRGDTQYF. The chain is built from TRBV11-2 and TRBJ2-3; weak D call: TRBD2 (6 bases). The germline V gene encodes CDR1 SGHAT and CDR2 FQNNGV. Trimming cost V 5 bases and J 6 bases, with 18 bases left between them. The CDR3 spans 15 residues.

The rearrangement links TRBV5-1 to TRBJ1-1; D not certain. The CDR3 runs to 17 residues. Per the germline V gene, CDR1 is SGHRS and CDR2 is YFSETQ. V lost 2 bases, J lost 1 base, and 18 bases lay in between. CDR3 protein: CASSFGLERVENTEAFF. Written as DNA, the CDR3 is TGCGCCAGCAGCTTCGGTCTTGAACGGGTGGAGAACACTGAAGCTTTCTTT.

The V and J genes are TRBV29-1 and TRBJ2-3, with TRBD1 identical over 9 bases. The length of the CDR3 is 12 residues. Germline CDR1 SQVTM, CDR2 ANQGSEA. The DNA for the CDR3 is TGCAGAGCCGGACAGGGGACAGATACGCAGTATTTT. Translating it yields CRAGQGTDTQYF.

The CDR3 spells CASGGNYGYTF. CDR3 nucleotides: TGTGCCTCCGGGGGTAACTATGGCTACACCTTC. The chain combines TRBV6-5 with TRBJ1-2, with a weak D call TRBD1 (5 bases). CDR3 length: 11 residues. Germline V gives CDR1 MNHEY, CDR2 SVGAGI. The germline V and J ends were trimmed by 11 bases and 1 base, with 8 bases remaining between them.

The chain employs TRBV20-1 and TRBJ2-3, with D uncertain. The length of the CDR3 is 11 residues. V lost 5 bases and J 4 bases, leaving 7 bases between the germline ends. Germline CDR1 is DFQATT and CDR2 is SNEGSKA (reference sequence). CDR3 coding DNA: TGCAGTGCTGGCATGGCAGATACGCAGTATTTT. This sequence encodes CSAGMADTQYF.

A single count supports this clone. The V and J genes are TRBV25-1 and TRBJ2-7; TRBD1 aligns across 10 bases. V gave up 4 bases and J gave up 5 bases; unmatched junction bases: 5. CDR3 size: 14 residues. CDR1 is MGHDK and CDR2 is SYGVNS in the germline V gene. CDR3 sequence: CASSVGTGVDEQYF. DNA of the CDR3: TGTGCCAGCAGTGTTGGGACAGGGGTCGACGAGCAGTACTTC.

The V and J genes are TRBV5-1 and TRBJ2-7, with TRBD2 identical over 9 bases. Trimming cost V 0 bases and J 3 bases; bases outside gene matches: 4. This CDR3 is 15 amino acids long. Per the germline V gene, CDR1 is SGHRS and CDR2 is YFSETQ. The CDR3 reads CASSLVSGSRYEQYF. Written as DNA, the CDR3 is TGCGCCAGCAGCTTGGTTAGCGGGAGTCGCTACGAGCAGTACTTC. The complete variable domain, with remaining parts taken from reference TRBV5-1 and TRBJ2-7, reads KAGVTQTPRYLIKTRGQQVTLSCSPISGHRSVSWYQQTPGQGLQFLFEYFSETQRNKGNFPGRFSGRQFSNSRSEMNVSTLELGDSALYLCASSLVSGSRYEQYFGPGTRLTVT.

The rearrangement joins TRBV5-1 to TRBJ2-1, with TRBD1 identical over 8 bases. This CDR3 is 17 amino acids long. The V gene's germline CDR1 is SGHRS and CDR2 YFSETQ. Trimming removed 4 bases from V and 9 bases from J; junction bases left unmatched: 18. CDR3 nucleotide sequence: TGCGCCAGCAGCATACCACAGGGGGGCTGGGGGCTTCGTGAGCAGTTCTTC. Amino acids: CASSIPQGGWGLREQFF.

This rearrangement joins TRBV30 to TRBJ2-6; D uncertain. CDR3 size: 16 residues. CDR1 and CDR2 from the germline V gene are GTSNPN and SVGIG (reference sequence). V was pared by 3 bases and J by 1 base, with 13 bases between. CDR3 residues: CAWRGLGFSGANVLTF. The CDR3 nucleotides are TGTGCCTGGAGGGGTCTAGGCTTTTCTGGGGCCAACGTCCTGACTTTC.

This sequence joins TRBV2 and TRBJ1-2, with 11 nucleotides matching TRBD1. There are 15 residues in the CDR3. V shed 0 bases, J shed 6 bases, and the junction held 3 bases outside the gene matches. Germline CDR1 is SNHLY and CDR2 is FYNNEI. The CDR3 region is CASSEARTGGNGYTF. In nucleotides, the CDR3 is TGTGCCAGCAGTGAAGCACGGACAGGGGGCAATGGCTACACCTTC.

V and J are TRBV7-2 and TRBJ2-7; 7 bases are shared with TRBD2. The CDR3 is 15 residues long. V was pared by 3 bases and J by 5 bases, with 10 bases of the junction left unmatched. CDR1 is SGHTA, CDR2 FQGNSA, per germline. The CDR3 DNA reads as TGTGCCAGCAGCTTGGACCGGGACTACTATAACGAGCAGTACTTC. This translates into CASSLDRDYYNEQYF.

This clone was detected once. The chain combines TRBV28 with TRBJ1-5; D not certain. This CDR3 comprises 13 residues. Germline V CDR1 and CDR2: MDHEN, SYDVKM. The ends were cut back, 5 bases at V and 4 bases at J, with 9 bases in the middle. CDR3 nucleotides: TGTGCCAGCAGTATCCGGCGGAATCAGCCCCAGCATTTT. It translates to CASSIRRNQPQHF.

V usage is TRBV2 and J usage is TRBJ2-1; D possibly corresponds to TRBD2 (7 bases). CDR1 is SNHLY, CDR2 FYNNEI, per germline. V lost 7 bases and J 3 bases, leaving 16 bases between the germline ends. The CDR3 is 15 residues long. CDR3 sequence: CASKGGGGSYNEQFF. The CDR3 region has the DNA TGTGCCAGCAAAGGGGGAGGGGGGAGCTACAATGAGCAGTTCTTC.

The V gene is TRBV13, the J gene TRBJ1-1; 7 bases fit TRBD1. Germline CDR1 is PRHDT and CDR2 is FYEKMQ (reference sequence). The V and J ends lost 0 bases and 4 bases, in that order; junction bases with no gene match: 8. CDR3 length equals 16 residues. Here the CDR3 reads CASSLGPVPGGTEAFF. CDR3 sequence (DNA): TGTGCCAGCAGCTTAGGGCCAGTCCCAGGGGGCACTGAAGCTTTCTTT. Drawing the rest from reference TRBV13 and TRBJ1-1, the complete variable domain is AAGVIQSPRHLIKEKRETATLKCYPIPRHDTVYWYQQGPGQDPQFLISFYEKMQSDKGSIPDRFSAQQFSDYHSELNMSSLELGDSALYFCASSLGPVPGGTEAFFGQGTRLTVV.

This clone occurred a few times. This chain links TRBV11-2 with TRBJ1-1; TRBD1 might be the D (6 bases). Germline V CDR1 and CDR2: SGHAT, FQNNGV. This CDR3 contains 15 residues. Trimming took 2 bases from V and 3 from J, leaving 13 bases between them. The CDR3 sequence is CASSLTGGGDTEAFF. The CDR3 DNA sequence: TGTGCCAGCAGCTTAACGGGAGGGGGGGACACTGAAGCTTTCTTT.

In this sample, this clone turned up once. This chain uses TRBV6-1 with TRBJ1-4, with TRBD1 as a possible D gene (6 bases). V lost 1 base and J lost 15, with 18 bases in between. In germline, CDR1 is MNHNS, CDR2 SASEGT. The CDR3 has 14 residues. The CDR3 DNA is TGTGCCAGCAGTGAAGAAGGGAGACAGGAGGCGGTGTTTTTT. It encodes CASSEEGRQEAVFF.

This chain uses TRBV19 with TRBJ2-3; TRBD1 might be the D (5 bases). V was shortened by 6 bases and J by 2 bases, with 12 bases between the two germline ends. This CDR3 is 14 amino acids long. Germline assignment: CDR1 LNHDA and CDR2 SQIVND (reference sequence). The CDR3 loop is CASSKQVNTDTQYF. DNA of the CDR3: TGTGCCAGTAGCAAACAGGTCAACACAGATACGCAGTATTTT.

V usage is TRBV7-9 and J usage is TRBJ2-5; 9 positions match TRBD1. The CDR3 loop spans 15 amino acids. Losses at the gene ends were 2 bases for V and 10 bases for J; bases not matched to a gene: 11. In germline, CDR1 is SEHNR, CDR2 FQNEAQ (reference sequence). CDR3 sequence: CASSLSGQGPGVQYF. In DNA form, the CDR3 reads TGTGCCAGCAGCTTATCGGGACAGGGACCTGGGGTCCAGTACTTC.

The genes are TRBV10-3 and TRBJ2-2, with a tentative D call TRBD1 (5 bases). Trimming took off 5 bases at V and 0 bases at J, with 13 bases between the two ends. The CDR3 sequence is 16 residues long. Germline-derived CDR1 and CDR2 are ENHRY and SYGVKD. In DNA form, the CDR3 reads TGTGCCATCAGTTCTCAGGGCTCCTCGAACACCGGGGAGCTGTTTTTT. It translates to CAISSQGSSNTGELFF.

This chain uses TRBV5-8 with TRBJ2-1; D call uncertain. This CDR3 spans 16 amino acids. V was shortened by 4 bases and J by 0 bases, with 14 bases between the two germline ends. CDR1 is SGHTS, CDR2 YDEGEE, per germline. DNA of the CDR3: TGTGCCAGCAGCCCCGGTACGTCGGGCTCCTACAATGAGCAGTTCTTC. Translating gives CASSPGTSGSYNEQFF.

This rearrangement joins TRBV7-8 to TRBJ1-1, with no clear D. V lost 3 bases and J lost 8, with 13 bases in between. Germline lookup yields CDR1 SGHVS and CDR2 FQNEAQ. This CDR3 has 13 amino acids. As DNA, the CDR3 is TGTGCCAGCAGCTTGACTAATAAAGGCGAAGCTTTCTTT. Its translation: CASSLTNKGEAFF.

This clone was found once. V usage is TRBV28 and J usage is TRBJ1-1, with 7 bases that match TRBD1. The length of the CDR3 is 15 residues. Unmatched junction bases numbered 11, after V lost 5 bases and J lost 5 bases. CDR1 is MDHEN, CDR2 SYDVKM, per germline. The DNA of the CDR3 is TGTGCCAGCAGTGGTACAGGGGCGCGGGAAACTGAAGCTTTCTTT. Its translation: CASSGTGARETEAFF.

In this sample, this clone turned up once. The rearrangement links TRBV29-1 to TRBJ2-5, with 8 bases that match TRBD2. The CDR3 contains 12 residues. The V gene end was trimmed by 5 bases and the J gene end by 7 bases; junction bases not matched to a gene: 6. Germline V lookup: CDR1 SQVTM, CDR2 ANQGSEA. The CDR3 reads CSVPSGGGTQYF. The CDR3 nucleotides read TGCAGCGTTCCCAGCGGGGGAGGGACCCAGTACTTC.

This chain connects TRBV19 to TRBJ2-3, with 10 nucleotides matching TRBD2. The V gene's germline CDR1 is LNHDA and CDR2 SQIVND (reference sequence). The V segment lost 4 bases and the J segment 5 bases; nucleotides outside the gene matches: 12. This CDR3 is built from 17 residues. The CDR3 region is CASSSNRKRGGRDTQYF. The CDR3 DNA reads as TGTGCCAGTAGTAGCAACCGGAAGCGGGGGGGCCGAGATACGCAGTATTTT.

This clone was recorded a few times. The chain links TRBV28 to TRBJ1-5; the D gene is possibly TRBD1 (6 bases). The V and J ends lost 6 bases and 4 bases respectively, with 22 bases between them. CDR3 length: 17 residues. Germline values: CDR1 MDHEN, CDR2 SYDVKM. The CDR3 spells CASSPTQRTASNQPQHF. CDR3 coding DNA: TGTGCCAGCAGCCCTACCCAACGGACAGCCTCAAATCAGCCCCAGCATTTT.